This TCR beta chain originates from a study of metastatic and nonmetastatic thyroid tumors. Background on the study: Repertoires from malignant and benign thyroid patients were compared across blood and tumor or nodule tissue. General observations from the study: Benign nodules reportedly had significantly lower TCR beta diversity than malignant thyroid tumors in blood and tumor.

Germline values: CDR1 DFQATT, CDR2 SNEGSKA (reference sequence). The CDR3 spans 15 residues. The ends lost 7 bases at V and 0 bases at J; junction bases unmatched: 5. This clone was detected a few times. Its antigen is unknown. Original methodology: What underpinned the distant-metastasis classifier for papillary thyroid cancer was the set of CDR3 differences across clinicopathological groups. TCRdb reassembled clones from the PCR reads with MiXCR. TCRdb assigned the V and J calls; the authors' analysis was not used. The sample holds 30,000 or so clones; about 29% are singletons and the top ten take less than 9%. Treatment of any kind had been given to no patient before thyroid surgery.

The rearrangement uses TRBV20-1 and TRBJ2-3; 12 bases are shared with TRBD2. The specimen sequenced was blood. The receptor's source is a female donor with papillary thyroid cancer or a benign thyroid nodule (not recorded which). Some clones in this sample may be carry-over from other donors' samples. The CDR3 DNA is TGCAGTGGTCTAGCGGGAGGGTCTAGCACAGATACGCAGTATTTT. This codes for CSGLAGGSSTDTQYF.